This T cell receptor (beta chain) is drawn from a study of human T cells and chemical hapten exposure. Time point meaning: patch test 2, 6 weeks after DPC sensitization. Treatment of the sample: therapeutic diphenylcyclopropenone sensitization with weekly scalp DPC. After removal of 6 bases from V and 4 bases from J, the junction contained 4 bases not matched to a gene. This CDR3 spans 12 amino acids. Per germline, CDR1 SQVTM and CDR2 ANQGSEA. TCRdb called the RACE reads again in MiXCR, with one record for every CDR3 protein. The data show tens of thousands of distinct CDR3 sequences, about 10% seen once.

The V and J genes are TRBV29-1 and TRBJ2-7; 9 positions agree with TRBD1. The specimen comprised whole blood, sampled in connection with sensitization to the hapten diphenylcyclopropenone (DPC). This receptor was taken from a woman aged 45-65 years with alopecia areata. Some clones in this sample may be carry-over from other donors' samples. The CDR3 reads CSVLQGAYEQYF. DNA of the CDR3: TGCAGCGTCCTACAGGGGGCATACGAGCAGTACTTC.